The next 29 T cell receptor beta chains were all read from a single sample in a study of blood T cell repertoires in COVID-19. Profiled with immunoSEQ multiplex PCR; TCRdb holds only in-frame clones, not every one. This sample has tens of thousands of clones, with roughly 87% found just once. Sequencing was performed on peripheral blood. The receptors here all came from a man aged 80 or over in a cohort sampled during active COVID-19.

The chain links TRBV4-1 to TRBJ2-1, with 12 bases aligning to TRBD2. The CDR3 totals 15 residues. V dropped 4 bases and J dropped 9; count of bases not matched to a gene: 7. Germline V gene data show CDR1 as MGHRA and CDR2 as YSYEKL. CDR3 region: CASSPLAGGKSEQFF. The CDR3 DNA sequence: TGCGCCAGCAGCCCCCTAGCGGGAGGGAAAAGTGAGCAGTTCTTC.

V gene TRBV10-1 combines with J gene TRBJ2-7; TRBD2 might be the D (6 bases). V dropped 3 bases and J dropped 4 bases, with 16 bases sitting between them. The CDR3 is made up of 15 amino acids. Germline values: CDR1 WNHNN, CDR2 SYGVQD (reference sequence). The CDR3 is CASSDGGASSYEQYF. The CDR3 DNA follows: TGCGCCAGCAGTGACGGAGGGGCGAGTTCGTACGAGCAGTACTTC.

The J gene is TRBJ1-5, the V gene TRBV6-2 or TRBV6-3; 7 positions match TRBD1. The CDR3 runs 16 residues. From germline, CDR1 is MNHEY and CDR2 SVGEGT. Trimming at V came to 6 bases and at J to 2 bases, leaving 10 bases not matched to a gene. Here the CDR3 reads CASSRTGAVGNQPQHF. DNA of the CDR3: TGTGCCAGCAGCCGCACAGGGGCTGTGGGCAATCAGCCCCAGCATTTT.

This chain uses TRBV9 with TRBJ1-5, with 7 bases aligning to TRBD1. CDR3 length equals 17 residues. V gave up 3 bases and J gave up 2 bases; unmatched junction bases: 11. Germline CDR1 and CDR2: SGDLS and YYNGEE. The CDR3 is CASSAGTVPNGNQPQHF. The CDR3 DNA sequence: TGTGCCAGCAGCGCCGGGACAGTCCCCAATGGCAATCAGCCCCAGCATTTT.

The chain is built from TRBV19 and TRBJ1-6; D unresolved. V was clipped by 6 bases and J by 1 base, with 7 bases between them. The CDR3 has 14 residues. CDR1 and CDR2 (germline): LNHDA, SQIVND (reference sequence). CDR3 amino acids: CASRRESYNSPLHF. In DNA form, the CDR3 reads TGTGCCAGTAGACGGGAATCCTATAATTCACCCCTCCACTTT.

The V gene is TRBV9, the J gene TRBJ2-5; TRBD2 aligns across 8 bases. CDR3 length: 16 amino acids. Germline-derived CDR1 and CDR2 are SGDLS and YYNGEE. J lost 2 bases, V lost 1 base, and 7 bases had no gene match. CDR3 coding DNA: TGTGCCAGCAGCGTACTCGCTAGCGGGTTGCAAGAGACCCAGTACTTC. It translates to CASSVLASGLQETQYF. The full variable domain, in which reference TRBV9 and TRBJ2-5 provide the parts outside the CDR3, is DSGVTQTPKHLITATGQRVTLRCSPRSGDLSVYWYQQSLDQGLQFLIQYYNGEERAKGNILERFSAQQFPDLHSELNLSSLELGDSALYFCASSVLASGLQETQYFGPGTRLLVL.

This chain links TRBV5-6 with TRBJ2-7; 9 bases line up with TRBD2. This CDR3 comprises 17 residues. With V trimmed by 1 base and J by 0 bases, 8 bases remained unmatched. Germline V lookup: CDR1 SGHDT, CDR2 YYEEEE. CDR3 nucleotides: TGTGCCAGCAGCTTGCGAGGAGTAGCGGGGGCCTCCTACGAGCAGTACTTC. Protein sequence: CASSLRGVAGASYEQYF. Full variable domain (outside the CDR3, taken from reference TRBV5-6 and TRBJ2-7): DAGVTQSPTHLIKTRGQQVTLRCSPKSGHDTVSWYQQALGQGPQFIFQYYEEEERQRGNFPDRFSGHQFPNYSSELNVNALLLGDSALYLCASSLRGVAGASYEQYFGPGTRLTVT.

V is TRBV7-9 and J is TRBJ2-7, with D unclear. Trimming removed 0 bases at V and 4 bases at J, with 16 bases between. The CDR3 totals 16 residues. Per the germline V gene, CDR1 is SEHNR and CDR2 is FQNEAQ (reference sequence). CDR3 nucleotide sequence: TGTGCCAGCAGCTTAGCTGGCGGATCTTACCTTTACGAGCAGTACTTC. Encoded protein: CASSLAGGSYLYEQYF.

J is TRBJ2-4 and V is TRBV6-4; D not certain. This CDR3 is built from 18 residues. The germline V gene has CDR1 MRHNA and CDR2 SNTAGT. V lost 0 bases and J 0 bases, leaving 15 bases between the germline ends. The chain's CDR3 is CASSDSTRRLLAKNIQYF. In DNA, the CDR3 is TGTGCCAGCAGTGACTCGACCCGCAGACTCCTAGCCAAAAACATTCAGTACTTC.

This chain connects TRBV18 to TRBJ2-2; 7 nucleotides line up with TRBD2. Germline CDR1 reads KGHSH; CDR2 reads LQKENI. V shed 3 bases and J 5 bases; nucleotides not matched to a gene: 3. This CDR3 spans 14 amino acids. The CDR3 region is CASSPRGGTGELFF. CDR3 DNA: TGTGCCAGCTCACCGCGCGGGGGAACCGGGGAGCTGTTTTTT.

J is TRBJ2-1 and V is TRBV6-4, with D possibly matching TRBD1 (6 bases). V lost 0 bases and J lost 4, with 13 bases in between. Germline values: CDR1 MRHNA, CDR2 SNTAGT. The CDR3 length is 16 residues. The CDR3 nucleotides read TGTGCCAGCAGTGACTCGACCCGGGGACAATACAATGAGCAGTTCTTC. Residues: CASSDSTRGQYNEQFF.

CDR3 sequence (DNA): TGTGCCAGCAGCCTGGGGGGGAGCGCAGATACGCAGTATTTT. Translated, it gives CASSLGGSADTQYF. V gene TRBV6-6 combines with J gene TRBJ2-3; 7 nucleotides match TRBD2. V shed 6 bases and J 4 bases; nucleotides not matched to a gene: 7. The CDR3 has 14 residues. CDR1 is MNHNY and CDR2 is SVGAGI in the germline V gene (reference sequence).

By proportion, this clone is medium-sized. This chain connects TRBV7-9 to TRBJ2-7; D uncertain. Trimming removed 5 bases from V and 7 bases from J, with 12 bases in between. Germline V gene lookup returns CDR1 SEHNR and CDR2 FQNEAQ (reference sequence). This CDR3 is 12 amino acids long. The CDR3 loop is CASSDSVGEQYF. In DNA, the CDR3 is TGTGCCAGCAGCGACTCGGTTGGTGAGCAGTACTTC. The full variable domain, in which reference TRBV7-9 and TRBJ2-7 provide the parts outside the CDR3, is DTGVSQNPRHKITKRGQNVTFRCDPISEHNRLYWYRQTLGQGPEFLTYFQNEAQLEKSRLLSDRFSAERPKGSFSTLEIQRTEQGDSAMYLCASSDSVGEQYFGPGTRLTVT.

The CDR3 protein is CASTSDRALNQPQHF. CDR3 in DNA: TGTGCCAGCACCTCGGACAGGGCCCTCAATCAGCCCCAGCATTTT. The gene calls are TRBV27 and TRBJ1-5; 8 nucleotides line up with TRBD1. V dropped 7 bases and J dropped 3; count of bases not matched to a gene: 8. This CDR3 is built from 15 residues. Germline values: CDR1 MNHEY, CDR2 SMNVEV (reference sequence).

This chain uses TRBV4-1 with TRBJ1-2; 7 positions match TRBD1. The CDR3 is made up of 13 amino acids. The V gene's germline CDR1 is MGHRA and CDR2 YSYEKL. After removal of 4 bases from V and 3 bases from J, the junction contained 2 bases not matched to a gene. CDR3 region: CASSPTGDYGYTF. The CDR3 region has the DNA TGCGCCAGCAGCCCTACAGGGGACTATGGCTACACCTTC.

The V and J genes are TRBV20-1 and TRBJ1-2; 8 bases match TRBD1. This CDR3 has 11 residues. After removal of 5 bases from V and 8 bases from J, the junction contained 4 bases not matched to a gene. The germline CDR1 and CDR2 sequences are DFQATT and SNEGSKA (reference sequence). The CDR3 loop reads CSAHDRGGYTF. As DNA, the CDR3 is TGCAGTGCTCACGACAGGGGAGGCTACACCTTC.

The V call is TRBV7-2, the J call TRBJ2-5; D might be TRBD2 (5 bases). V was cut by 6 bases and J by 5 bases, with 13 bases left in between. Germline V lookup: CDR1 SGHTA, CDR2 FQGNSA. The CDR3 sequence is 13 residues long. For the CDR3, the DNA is TGTGCCAGCAGGCGCGACCCGGGGGAGACCCAGTACTTC. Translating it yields CASRRDPGETQYF.

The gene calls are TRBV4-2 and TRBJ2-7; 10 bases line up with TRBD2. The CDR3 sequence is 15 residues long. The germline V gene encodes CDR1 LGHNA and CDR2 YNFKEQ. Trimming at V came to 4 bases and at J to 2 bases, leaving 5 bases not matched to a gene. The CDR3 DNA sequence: TGTGCCAGCAGCCCCCGGCTAGCGGGGGCCTACGAGCAGTACTTC. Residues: CASSPRLAGAYEQYF.

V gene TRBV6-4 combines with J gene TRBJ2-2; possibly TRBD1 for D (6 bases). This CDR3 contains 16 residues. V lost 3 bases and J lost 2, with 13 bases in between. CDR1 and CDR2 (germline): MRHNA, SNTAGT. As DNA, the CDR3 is TGTGCCAGCAGTGAGTCGCAGGGGCGAAACACCGGGGAGCTGTTTTTT. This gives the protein CASSESQGRNTGELFF.

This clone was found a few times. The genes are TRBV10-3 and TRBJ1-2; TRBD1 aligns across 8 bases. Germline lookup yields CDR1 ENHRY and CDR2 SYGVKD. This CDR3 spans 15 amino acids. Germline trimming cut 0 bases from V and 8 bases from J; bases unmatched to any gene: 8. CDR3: CAISESGQAGDGYTF. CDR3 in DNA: TGTGCCATCAGTGAGTCGGGACAGGCTGGTGACGGCTACACCTTC.

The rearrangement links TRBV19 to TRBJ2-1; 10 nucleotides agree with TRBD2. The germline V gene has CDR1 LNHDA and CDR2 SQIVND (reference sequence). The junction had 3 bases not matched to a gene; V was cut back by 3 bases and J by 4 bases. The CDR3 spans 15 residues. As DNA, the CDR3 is TGTGCCAGTAGTATCTTACTAGCGGGGTACAATGAGCAGTTCTTC. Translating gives CASSILLAGYNEQFF.

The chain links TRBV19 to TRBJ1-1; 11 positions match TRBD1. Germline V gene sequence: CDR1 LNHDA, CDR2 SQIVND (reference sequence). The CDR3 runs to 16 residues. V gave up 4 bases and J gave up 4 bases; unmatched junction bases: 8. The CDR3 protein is CASSKARGQGVTEAFF. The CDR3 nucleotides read TGTGCCAGTAGTAAAGCCCGGGGACAGGGGGTCACTGAAGCTTTCTTT.

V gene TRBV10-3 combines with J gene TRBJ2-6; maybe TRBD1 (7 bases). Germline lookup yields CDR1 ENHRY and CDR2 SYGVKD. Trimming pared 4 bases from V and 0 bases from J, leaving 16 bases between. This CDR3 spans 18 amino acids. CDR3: CAISGGAGQSSGANVLTF. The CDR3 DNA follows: TGTGCCATCAGTGGAGGGGCGGGACAGAGCTCTGGGGCCAACGTCCTGACTTTC.

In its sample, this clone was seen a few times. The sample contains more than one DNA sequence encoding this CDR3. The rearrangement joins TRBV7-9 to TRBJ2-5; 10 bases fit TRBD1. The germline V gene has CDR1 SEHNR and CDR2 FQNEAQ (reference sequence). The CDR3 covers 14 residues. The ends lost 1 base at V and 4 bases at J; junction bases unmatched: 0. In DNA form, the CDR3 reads TGTGCCAGCAGCTTAGGGACAGGGGGAGAGACCCAGTACTTC. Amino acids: CASSLGTGGETQYF. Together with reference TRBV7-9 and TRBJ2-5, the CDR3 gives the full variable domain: DTGVSQNPRHKITKRGQNVTFRCDPISEHNRLYWYRQTLGQGPEFLTYFQNEAQLEKSRLLSDRFSAERPKGSFSTLEIQRTEQGDSAMYLCASSLGTGGETQYFGPGTRLLVL.

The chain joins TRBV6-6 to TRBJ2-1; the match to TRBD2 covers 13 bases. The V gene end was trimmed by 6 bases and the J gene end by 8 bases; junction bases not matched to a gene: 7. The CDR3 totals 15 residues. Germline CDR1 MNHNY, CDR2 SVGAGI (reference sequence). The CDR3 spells CASRLAGGPVDEQFF. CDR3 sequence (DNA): TGTGCCAGCAGACTAGCGGGAGGGCCTGTCGATGAGCAGTTCTTC.

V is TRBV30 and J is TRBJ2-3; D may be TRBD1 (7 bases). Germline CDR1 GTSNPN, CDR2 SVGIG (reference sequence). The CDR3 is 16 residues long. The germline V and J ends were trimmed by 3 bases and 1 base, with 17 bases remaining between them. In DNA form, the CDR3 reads TGTGCCTGGAGCGGACTACAGGGGTTTGGCACAGATACGCAGTATTTT. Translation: CAWSGLQGFGTDTQYF.

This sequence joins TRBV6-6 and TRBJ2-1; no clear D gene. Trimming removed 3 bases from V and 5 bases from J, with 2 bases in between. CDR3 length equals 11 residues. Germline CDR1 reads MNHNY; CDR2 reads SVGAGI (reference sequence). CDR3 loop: CASSYNNEQFF. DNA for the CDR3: TGTGCCAGCAGTTATAACAATGAGCAGTTCTTC.

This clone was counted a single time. CDR3 nucleotides: TGTGCCAGCTCACCGGCAGGGGGCAACACTGAAGCTTTCTTT. Its translation is CASSPAGGNTEAFF. The J gene is TRBJ1-1, the V gene TRBV18; TRBD1 aligns across 8 bases. Germline lookup yields CDR1 KGHSH and CDR2 LQKENI. V lost 3 bases, J lost 2 bases, and 2 bases stayed unmatched. The CDR3 contains 14 residues.

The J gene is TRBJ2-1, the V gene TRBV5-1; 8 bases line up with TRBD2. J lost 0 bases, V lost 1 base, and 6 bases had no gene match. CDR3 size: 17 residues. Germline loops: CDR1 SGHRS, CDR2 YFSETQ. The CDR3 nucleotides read TGCGCCAGCAGCTTGCTTGGAAGCGGGAGCTCCTACAATGAGCAGTTCTTC. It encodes CASSLLGSGSSYNEQFF.